This paragraph covers one T cell receptor (beta chain) sequence. Its specificity is not known. The primer mix had 60 Vbeta and 13 Jbeta primers. The assay was immunoSEQ multiplex PCR, and TCRdb's table has in-frame clones only and misses some. The sample has around 130,000 clones, about 85% seen once. These data come from a study of cytomegalovirus exposure and HLA in healthy donors. Study-level points and caveats: A previous analysis found most TCR beta V segments productive roughly 87% or roughly 30% of the time. Compared with the roughly 700-donor mean, an Asian-associated ancestry cluster reportedly had fewer N-insertions, according to a later analysis.

With 4 bases removed from V and 0 bases from J, the gap between germline ends came to 16 bases. The germline V gene encodes CDR1 SGHKS and CDR2 YYEKEE (reference sequence). CDR3 length: 16 residues. The source of this sequence is a boy younger than 18 in good health and CMV-seronegative. V is TRBV5-5 and J is TRBJ2-5, with D unresolved. The specimen was PBMCs. The CDR3 protein is CASSIESWSDQETQYF. The CDR3, as DNA: TGTGCCAGCAGCATAGAGTCCTGGTCGGACCAAGAGACCCAGTACTTC.